The 19 T cell receptor beta chains reported below all come from one sample, sequenced in a study of T cell responses to AZD1222 COVID-19 vaccine. Only in-frame clones appear in the TCRdb table, and some are missing; sequencing was by immunoSEQ multiplex PCR. The sample consists of roughly 170,000 clones, about 90% of them appearing once. This specimen consisted of peripheral blood, obtained on day 0 of AZD1222 vaccination. Source of these receptors: an adult in good health.

The chain uses TRBV27 and TRBJ2-1; the match to TRBD2 covers 7 bases. J gave up 2 bases and V 5 bases, and 6 bases lay outside the gene matches. This CDR3 spans 15 amino acids. CDR1 is MNHEY and CDR2 is SMNVEV in the germline V gene (reference sequence). The CDR3 DNA sequence: TGTGCCAGCAGTCAAGCGGGGCGAGCCTACAATGAGCAGTTCTTC. Protein sequence: CASSQAGRAYNEQFF.

This chain uses TRBV30 with TRBJ2-3; 9 bases are a match to TRBD2. The germline gives CDR1 GTSNPN, CDR2 SVGIG (reference sequence). The V gene end was trimmed by 0 bases and the J gene end by 6 bases; junction bases not matched to a gene: 13. The CDR3 extends over 17 amino acids. CDR3 region: CAWSVWTSVNEADTQYF. The CDR3 nucleotides are TGTGCCTGGAGTGTTTGGACTAGCGTGAATGAGGCGGATACGCAGTATTTT.

The chain employs TRBV28 and TRBJ1-1; D call uncertain. V was shortened by 5 bases and J by 11 bases, with 15 bases between the two germline ends. CDR1 is MDHEN, CDR2 SYDVKM, per germline. This CDR3 region has 12 residues. DNA of the CDR3: TGTGCCAGCAGTCCTGCCCGGAACCTTGCTTTCTTT. This codes for CASSPARNLAFF.

The chain carries TRBV19 and TRBJ2-2; the match to TRBD2 covers 7 bases. Germline assignment: CDR1 LNHDA and CDR2 SQIVND (reference sequence). Trimming removed 3 bases from V and 0 bases from J; junction bases left unmatched: 4. This CDR3 is 16 amino acids long. The CDR3 sequence: CASSMESGTNTGELFF. The DNA of the CDR3 is TGTGCCAGTAGTATGGAAAGCGGGACGAACACCGGGGAGCTGTTTTTT. The whole variable domain, filled in from reference TRBV19 and TRBJ2-2, reads DGGITQSPKYLFRKEGQNVTLSCEQNLNHDAMYWYRQDPGQGLRLIYYSQIVNDFQKGDIAEGYSVSREKKESFPLTVTSAQKNPTAFYLCASSMESGTNTGELFFGEGSRLTVL.

The chain employs TRBV6-6 and TRBJ1-2, with 8 bases lining up with TRBD1. The CDR3 is 15 amino acids. Germline V gene sequence: CDR1 MNHNY, CDR2 SVGAGI (reference sequence). V lost 8 bases and J lost 7; bases outside the gene matches: 15. The CDR3 is CASRTRAGGSGGYTF. The CDR3 DNA reads TGTGCCAGCCGTACCAGGGCAGGGGGCTCTGGTGGCTACACCTTC.

This chain uses TRBV7-2 with TRBJ2-7; no reliable D call. Germline V gene lookup returns CDR1 SGHTA and CDR2 FQGNSA. The CDR3 is 14 residues long. Between the trimmed V and J ends, which lost 1 base and 1 base, there was a span of 8 bases. The CDR3 is CASSLGFRSYEQYF. The CDR3 bases are TGTGCCAGCAGCTTAGGGTTCAGATCCTACGAGCAGTACTTC.

The rearrangement joins TRBV4-1 to TRBJ1-4; 7 positions agree with TRBD1. This CDR3 region has 14 residues. Trimming cost V 3 bases and J 6 bases; bases outside gene matches: 4. CDR1 and CDR2 (germline): MGHRA, YSYEKL. CDR3 bases: TGCGCCAGCAGCCAGTCAGGGGGGGATGAAAAACTGTTTTTT. Protein product: CASSQSGGDEKLFF.

The V and J genes are TRBV10-1 and TRBJ2-1; TRBD2 matches at 8 bases. This CDR3 contains 15 residues. The ends lost 4 bases at V and 6 bases at J; junction bases unmatched: 8. Germline CDR1 reads WNHNN; CDR2 reads SYGVQD (reference sequence). Here the CDR3 DNA reads TGCGCCAGCAGTGGAGGGGGACGGGAGGGCAATGAGCAGTTCTTC. Residues: CASSGGGREGNEQFF.

V is TRBV27 and J is TRBJ1-2; D is uncertain. This CDR3 has 13 amino acids. CDR1 is MNHEY, CDR2 SMNVEV, per germline (reference sequence). Trimming removed 5 bases at V and 4 bases at J, with 11 bases between. The CDR3, as DNA: TGTGCCAGCAGTCCCGACATAAGCTATGGCTACACCTTC. Its protein product is CASSPDISYGYTF.

The J gene is TRBJ2-7, the V gene TRBV19, with a tentative D call TRBD1 (6 bases). The germline gives CDR1 LNHDA, CDR2 SQIVND (reference sequence). The CDR3 length is 16 residues. V lost 3 bases and J 2 bases, leaving 17 bases between the germline ends. The CDR3 here is CASSIRQGPIAYEQYF. The CDR3 region has the DNA TGTGCCAGTAGTATTCGGCAGGGGCCTATCGCCTACGAGCAGTACTTC.

This clone was seen once. The gene calls are TRBV5-4 and TRBJ2-5, with TRBD1 as a possible D gene (6 bases). V lost 1 base and J 4 bases, leaving 8 bases between the germline ends. This CDR3 is built from 13 residues. Germline CDR1 and CDR2: SGHNT and YYREEE (reference sequence). CDR3 sequence reads: CASSLSQGETQYF. The CDR3 nucleotides are TGTGCCAGCAGCTTGTCACAGGGAGAGACCCAGTACTTC.

V usage is TRBV10-2 and J usage is TRBJ1-3; D gene unclear. Germline CDR1 is WSHSY and CDR2 is SAAADI. The CDR3 runs 11 residues. The V and J ends lost 6 bases and 8 bases respectively, with 8 bases between them. The CDR3 nucleotides read TGCGCCAGCAGGGGCGGCGACACCATATATTTT. It is translated as CASRGGDTIYF.

This sequence joins TRBV15 and TRBJ1-6; D call uncertain. Trimming took 0 bases from V and 0 from J, leaving 9 bases between them. Germline-derived CDR1 and CDR2 are LNHNV and YYDKDF (reference sequence). The CDR3 has 17 residues. CDR3 in amino acids: CATSRDHPSSYNSPLHF. CDR3 DNA sequence: TGTGCCACCAGCAGAGATCATCCGAGCTCCTATAATTCACCCCTCCACTTT.

The chain links TRBV18 to TRBJ1-5; a weak D match, TRBD1 (5 bases). The V gene's germline CDR1 is KGHSH and CDR2 LQKENI. This CDR3 region has 14 residues. V was shortened by 3 bases and J by 6 bases, with 12 bases between the two germline ends. CDR3 DNA: TGTGCCAGCTCACCGGAGGGGAAGGGTCAGCCCCAGCATTTT. This codes for CASSPEGKGQPQHF. The entire variable domain, with the rest obtained from reference TRBV18 and TRBJ1-5, is as follows: NAGVMQNPRHLVRRRGQEARLRCSPMKGHSHVYWYRQLPEEGLKFMVYLQKENIIDESGMPKERFSAEFPKEGPSILRIQQVVRGDSAAYFCASSPEGKGQPQHFGDGTRLSIL.

The V gene is TRBV28, the J gene TRBJ1-6; 9 nucleotides align to TRBD1. Trimming at V came to 3 bases and at J to 8 bases, leaving 8 bases not matched to a gene. The CDR3 totals 16 residues. Germline V gives CDR1 MDHEN, CDR2 SYDVKM. The CDR3 region has the DNA TGTGCCAGCAGTTTTCCCGGGGGACAGGGTTATTCACCCCTCCACTTT. Its translation: CASSFPGGQGYSPLHF.

J is TRBJ1-2 and V is TRBV7-2; a weak D match, TRBD1 (5 bases). CDR1 is SGHTA, CDR2 FQGNSA, per germline. Trimming cost V 2 bases and J 3 bases, with 16 bases left between them. The CDR3 covers 16 residues. The CDR3 bases are TGTGCCAGCAGCTTAACGTCGGAGGGGTTCGACTATGGCTACACCTTC. It encodes CASSLTSEGFDYGYTF.

This clone was seen a single time. The chain links TRBV29-1 to TRBJ2-3; TRBD1 is a possible D gene (5 bases). CDR3 size: 13 residues. Trimming shortened V by 5 bases and J by 1 base, and 10 bases separated the two germline ends. Germline CDR1 SQVTM, CDR2 ANQGSEA. Here the CDR3 DNA reads TGCAGCGTTCCCAGGGTCGGCACAGATACGCAGTATTTT. It specifies CSVPRVGTDTQYF.

This clone was counted a single time. The chain joins TRBV6-5 to TRBJ2-2; TRBD1 matches at 9 bases. CDR1 is MNHEY and CDR2 is SVGAGI in the germline V gene. The CDR3 consists of 15 residues. V shed 7 bases, J shed 3 bases, and the junction held 6 bases outside the gene matches. The CDR3 reads CASTTGGADTGELFF. Here the CDR3 DNA reads TGTGCCAGCACCACAGGGGGCGCGGACACCGGGGAGCTGTTTTTT.

The V call is TRBV30, the J call TRBJ1-5; 8 bases match TRBD1. CDR1 GTSNPN and CDR2 SVGIG come from the germline V gene (reference sequence). Trimming removed 3 bases from V and 8 bases from J; junction bases left unmatched: 9. The CDR3 is 14 residues long. CDR3: CAWRASTGVEPQHF. Written as DNA, the CDR3 is TGTGCCTGGAGGGCTTCGACAGGGGTAGAGCCCCAGCATTTT.